The present T cell receptor (beta chain) was sequenced within a study of response to subunit inactivated influenza vaccine. In germline, CDR1 is DFQATT, CDR2 SNEGSKA (reference sequence). After removal of 1 base from V and 2 bases from J, the junction contained 6 bases not matched to a gene. This CDR3 region has 16 residues. Findings and limits, study-wide: T cells newly recruited by each seasonal influenza vaccination are few, the authors suggested.

This clonotype was found a few times. The antigen remains undetermined. One entry per CDR3 protein, called by TCRdb with MiXCR from the RT-PCR reads. This table has roughly 650,000 distinct CDR3 sequences, about a sixth appearing once. This TCR was recovered from a man aged 50-60 years who received an inactivated influenza vaccine. Sequencing used PBMCs from blood, obtained roughly 12 days after vaccination. The gene calls are TRBV20-1 and TRBJ2-2; TRBD2 agrees at 8 bases. This CDR3 reads CSARVGSGINTGELFF. The CDR3 DNA reads TGCAGTGCTAGAGTGGGTAGCGGGATAAACACCGGGGAGCTGTTTTTT.